The table lists the clone carrying this T cell receptor (beta chain) with a few counts. Its antigen is not known. Reverse transcription of all isolated RNA meant that expressed TCRB transcripts were sequenced. The table came from immunoSEQ multiplex PCR; TCRdb's copy has only in-frame clones and leaves some out. Here the sample spans 350,000 to 400,000 clones, about 16% being singletons. This sample is part of a study of beta chain features in type 1 diabetes. Notes on the study in general: Type 1 diabetes patients showed fewer insertions and more deletions at VDJ junctions.

CDR1 and CDR2 from the germline V gene are MGHDK and SYGVNS. J gave up 0 bases and V 7 bases, and 2 bases lay outside the gene matches. The CDR3 extends over 14 amino acids. This chain uses TRBV25-1 with TRBJ2-7, with 11 positions matching TRBD1. The receptor was isolated from a woman aged 18-30 years in good health. What was sequenced was naive CD4+ T cells from blood. CDR3 in DNA: TGTGCCAGCACCGGGACAGGGGGCTCCTACGAGCAGTACTTC. Protein: CASTGTGGSYEQYF.